This T cell receptor (beta chain) appears in the sequencing data of a study of blood T cell repertoires in COVID-19 (dated by TCRdb to the early 2020s). Broadly, across the study: Collaborator samples came from the United States, Italy and Spain and covered acute and convalescent phases of COVID-19. The material from the prospective study consisted of cDNA or gDNA derived from T cells, B-cell-depleted T cells, or PBMCs. Subjects who had been exposed to COVID-19, were actively infected with it, or had recovered from it provided the deeply sampled blood TCRbeta repertoires that made up the dataset. The repertoires were released in a freely available public database intended as a resource for research on the immune response to SARS-CoV-2. Samples were obtained from the ongoing ImmuneRACE study (first 160 participants) and from 1,254 subjects provided by 6 global collaborators. The sample metadata nearly always contained a de-identified subject ID, COVID-19 status, age in years and sex. HLA class I and class II types, where available, came from metadata supplied by the sample provider rather than from assay-based typing. The paper as a whole reports these results and caveats: The quantity of clinical and demographic metadata differed by source and by participant and was supplied without curation.

TCRbeta CDR3 regions were amplified from genomic DNA using the immunoSEQ Assay, a bias-controlled multiplex PCR. For the original study's pipeline: The number of nucleated cells in each sample was estimated from the amplification of reference gene primers within the assay. Sequence reads were collapsed and filtered to measure the absolute abundance of every unique TCRbeta CDR3 rearrangement. For each sample, productive Simpson clonality was calculated by taking the square root of Simpson's diversity index across productive rearrangements. The immuneACCESS repertoire file appears here via TCRdb, limited to in-frame rearrangements. These files lack a portion of the clones; in checked studies, under half of the deficit traces to unresolved V genes, and the cause of the others is not known. The V and J calls and the clone size are those of that table, but D and trimming were determined from the DNA. This sample holds tens of thousands of clones; approximately 76% were observed only once. Together, the top ten hold around 7% of the sample.

Spanning cysteine to phenylalanine, the CDR3 consists of 17 amino acids. Only CDR3 DNA remains: 51 bases, in frame from the first base. The CDR1 and CDR2 encoded by the germline V gene are SGHAT and FQNNGV. V loses 5 bases, J loses 6 bases, and the germline ends lie 23 bases apart. As for this clone: The antigen it recognizes is unknown. Nothing much larger sits one base from this clone, and base qualities are not available.

Whole blood was collected in K2EDTA tubes by collaborating institutions according to the institutions' own protocols. For TCRbeta analysis, collaborators shipped samples as frozen whole blood, isolated PBMCs, or DNA extracted from either of those sample types. The sequenced material came from peripheral blood. This sequence originates from a man in his 70s with acute or convalescent COVID-19. The V and J segments used are TRBV11-2 and TRBJ1-5; no D gene is confidently identified. The bases read TGTGCCAGCAGCGCATGCCGGGGTCCTCCGTCCAGTCAGCCCCAGCATTTT. Protein translation: CASSACRGPPSSQPQHF.